This T cell receptor (beta chain) was recovered during a study of T cells after somatic rescue of genetic block. TCRdb's table, derived via immunoSEQ multiplex PCR, lists solely in-frame clones and lacks some. The table shows tens of thousands of clones, with more than 80% occurring only once. This clone was observed a handful of times. Germline CDR1 reads SQVTM; CDR2 reads ANQGSEA. The CDR3 covers 12 residues. V was clipped by 7 bases and J by 6 bases, with 15 bases between them. The chain joins TRBV29-1 to TRBJ1-2; D perhaps matches TRBD1 (5 bases). This clonotype originated in a woman younger than 30. The sample was peripheral blood mononuclear cells (PBMCs). CDR3 protein: CSGRDAFDGYTF. In nucleotides, the CDR3 is TGCAGCGGGCGGGACGCCTTCGATGGCTACACCTTC.